One and the same sample provided the 3 T cell receptor beta chains below, sequenced in a study of blood T cell repertoires in COVID-19. Sequencing was performed with immunoSEQ multiplex PCR; in TCRdb, only in-frame clones are kept and a portion is missing. The sample has over 50,000 clones; approximately 84% are singletons. The sample consisted of peripheral blood. All receptors come from a human donor in a cohort sampled during active COVID-19.

V gene TRBV6-6 combines with J gene TRBJ1-1; 9 bases agree with TRBD1. This CDR3 has 14 amino acids. Trimming removed 4 bases from V and 5 bases from J; junction bases left unmatched: 5. In germline, CDR1 is MNHNY, CDR2 SVGAGI (reference sequence). CDR3 sequence reads: CASSSGQGQTEAFF. CDR3 DNA sequence: TGTGCCAGCAGTTCCGGACAGGGGCAGACTGAAGCTTTCTTT.

The CDR3 loop is CASRLFQAEAFF. CDR3 bases: TGTGCCAGCAGACTCTTTCAGGCTGAAGCTTTCTTT. The chain uses TRBV7-9 and TRBJ1-1; D unclear. This CDR3 region has 12 residues. Germline CDR1 reads SEHNR; CDR2 reads FQNEAQ (reference sequence). The V gene lost 6 bases and the J gene lost 6 bases, with 11 bases spanning the gap.

CDR3 coding DNA: TGTGCCAGCAGTGACGACAGGATTGGAGCAGATACGCAGTATTTT. This encodes CASSDDRIGADTQYF. The V gene is TRBV6-6, the J gene TRBJ2-3; weak D call: TRBD1 (6 bases). CDR3 length: 15 amino acids. The V gene's germline CDR1 is MNHNY and CDR2 SVGAGI (reference sequence). V lost 5 bases and J lost 4, with 16 bases in between.